This T cell receptor (beta chain) comes out of a study of T cell changes during pregnancy in multiple sclerosis. Repertoires were generated with immunoSEQ multiplex PCR, while TCRdb's copy carries only in-frame clones and drops some. The sample holds some 85,000 clones, 94% seen once. Unmatched junction bases numbered 2, after V lost 6 bases and J lost 0 bases. Looked up from germline, CDR1 is MNHEY and CDR2 is SMNVEV (reference sequence). The CDR3 extends over 13 amino acids. The V gene is TRBV27, the J gene TRBJ2-7; 7 nucleotides align to TRBD1. The source is a female donor with multiple sclerosis, enrolled in a pregnancy study. Material: peripheral blood, obtained in the third trimester of pregnancy. The CDR3 bases are TGTGCCAGCAGGGGGGACAGCTCCTACGAGCAGTACTTC. This codes for CASRGDSSYEQYF.